Listed below are T cell receptor beta chains from one sample, sequenced in a study of naive and memory T cell subsets. TCRdb re-derived calls from the UMI-ligation and nested PCR reads in MiXCR, one entry per CDR3 protein. Counted here are 120,000 to 150,000 distinct CDR3 sequences, about 23% occurring once; the ten biggest clones make up about 0.11%. Sequenced sample: naive CD4+ T cells from blood. The receptors originated from a human donor in good health. Both conserved end residues are part of each CDR3. The order of the fields is V gene, clone size, CDR3 length, J gene, D gene, CDR3 DNA, CDR3 protein. A D gene is named only where the DNA matches it firmly. The size entry is marked missing in some rows and otherwise reads once, few, many or a size class.

V: TRBV20-1
size: .
length: 14
J: TRBJ1-4
D: .
DNA: TGCAGTGCTAGAGAGCGGGAGGCTAATGAAAAACTGTTTTTT
CDR3: CSAREREANEKLFF

V: TRBV7-2
size: few
length: 14
J: TRBJ2-3
D: .
DNA: TGTGCCAGCAGCTTGCAGGGTCCCACAGATACGCAGTATTTT
CDR3: CASSLQGPTDTQYF

V: TRBV6-6
size: .
length: 17
J: TRBJ2-7
D: TRBD2
DNA: TGTGCCAGCAGAACGACTAGCGGGAGGTCCCCTACCTACGAGCAGTACTTC
CDR3: CASRTTSGRSPTYEQYF

V: TRBV7-6
size: few
length: 14
J: TRBJ2-5
D: .
DNA: TGTGCCAGCAGCCGGGACGGTGAGGTTGAGACCCAGTACTTC
CDR3: CASSRDGEVETQYF

V: TRBV20-1
size: .
length: 14
J: TRBJ1-5
D: .
DNA: TGCAGTGCTAGTAAAGGAGGGAGCAATCAGCCCCAGCATTTT
CDR3: CSASKGGSNQPQHF

V: TRBV7-6
size: .
length: 15
J: TRBJ1-1
D: .
DNA: TGTGCCAGCAGCTTACAGGTAGGGTTGAGCACTGAAGCTTTCTTT
CDR3: CASSLQVGLSTEAFF

V: TRBV12-3/TRBV12-4
size: .
length: 12
J: TRBJ1-4
D: .
DNA: TGTGCCAGCTCTCTCTTTAATGAAAAACTGTTTTTT
CDR3: CASSLFNEKLFF

V: TRBV6-5
size: .
length: 13
J: TRBJ2-3
D: .
DNA: TGTGCCAGCCAGGGCCCAAGCACAGATACGCAGTATTTT
CDR3: CASQGPSTDTQYF

V: TRBV19
size: .
length: 15
J: TRBJ2-1
D: .
DNA: TGTGCCAGTAGTATAGTGTCCGGGCGGGGCGATGAGCAGTTCTTC
CDR3: CASSIVSGRGDEQFF

V: TRBV27
size: many
length: 15
J: TRBJ2-7
D: TRBD1
DNA: TGTGCCAGCAGTCTTATACCGACAGGGGGCTACGAGCAGTACTTC
CDR3: CASSLIPTGGYEQYF

V: TRBV7-2
size: many
length: 13
J: TRBJ1-5
D: .
DNA: TGTGCCAGCAGCTCACGCCGAAATCAGCCCCAGCATTTT
CDR3: CASSSRRNQPQHF